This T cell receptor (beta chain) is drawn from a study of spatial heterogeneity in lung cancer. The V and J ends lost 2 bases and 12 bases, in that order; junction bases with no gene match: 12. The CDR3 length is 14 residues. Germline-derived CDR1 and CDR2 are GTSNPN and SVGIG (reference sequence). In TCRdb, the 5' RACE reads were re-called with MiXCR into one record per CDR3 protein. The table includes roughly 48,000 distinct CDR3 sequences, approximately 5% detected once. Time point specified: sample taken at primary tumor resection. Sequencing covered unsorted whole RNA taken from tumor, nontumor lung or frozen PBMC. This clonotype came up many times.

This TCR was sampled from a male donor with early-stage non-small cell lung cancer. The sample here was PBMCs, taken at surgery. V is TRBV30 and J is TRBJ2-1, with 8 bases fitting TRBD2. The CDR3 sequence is CAWSTTSGFSPQFF. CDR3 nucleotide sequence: TGTGCCTGGAGTACCACTAGCGGATTCTCCCCGCAGTTCTTC.